Presented here are 32 T cell receptor beta chains from one specimen sequenced in a study of vaccination and CD4 T cells after COVID-19. Regarding treatment: roughly ten-day PBMC culture with coronavirus spike peptide pools or control peptides (ViraFEST assay). The antigens of these receptors remain unknown. Sequencing of DNA taken from cultured CD4+ T cells relied on the Oncomine TCR Beta short-read assay. TCRdb itself ran the PCR reads through MiXCR, one entry per CDR3 protein. The sample consists of 9,500 to 15,000 distinct CDR3 sequences, 60% of them appearing once. What was sequenced was CD4+ T cells from blood, cultured in vitro. The source is a human donor who had recovered from COVID-19.

This clonotype appeared a few times. The chain employs TRBV2 and TRBJ1-2, with 7 bases identical to TRBD1. The CDR3 length is 14 residues. The V gene end was trimmed by 7 bases and the J gene end by 4 bases; junction bases not matched to a gene: 9. Germline V lookup: CDR1 SNHLY, CDR2 FYNNEI. The CDR3 sequence: CASTDGQVGYGYTF. CDR3 in DNA: TGTGCCAGCACCGACGGACAGGTTGGCTATGGCTACACCTTC.

This CDR3 reads CASSHRGGSGVTYEQYF. CDR3 in DNA: TGTGCCAGCAGTCACCGCGGGGGTAGCGGGGTGACCTACGAGCAGTACTTC. The chain uses TRBV6-2 or TRBV6-3 and TRBJ2-7; TRBD2 matches 8 bases. J was trimmed by 2 bases and V by 5 bases; bases with no gene match: 14. This CDR3 spans 17 amino acids. Germline CDR1 MNHEY, CDR2 SVGEGT.

The gene calls are TRBV6-5 and TRBJ2-2; TRBD2 aligns across 10 bases. The junction had 4 bases not matched to a gene; V was cut back by 4 bases and J by 5 bases. Germline CDR1 MNHEY, CDR2 SVGAGI. This CDR3 comprises 15 residues. This CDR3 is CASSSVAGGTGELFF. CDR3 in DNA: TGTGCCAGCAGTTCGGTAGCGGGAGGTACCGGGGAGCTGTTTTTT.

This chain uses TRBV28 with TRBJ2-4, with 9 positions matching TRBD2. CDR3 length: 17 residues. V lost 5 bases, J lost 6 bases, and 14 bases stayed unmatched. Germline V CDR1 and CDR2: MDHEN, SYDVKM. Here the CDR3 DNA reads TGTGCCAGCAGTCCGGGACTAGCTGGAGGGCAAGGAAACATTCAGTACTTC. Amino acid sequence: CASSPGLAGGQGNIQYF.

V and J are TRBV6-5 and TRBJ2-1; a weak D match, TRBD1 (6 bases). V dropped 2 bases and J dropped 10 bases, with 12 bases sitting between them. Germline V gene lookup returns CDR1 MNHEY and CDR2 SVGAGI. The CDR3 contains 13 residues. DNA for the CDR3: TGTGCCAGCAGTTACGACAGGACAGAGGAGCAGTTCTTC. Protein sequence: CASSYDRTEEQFF.

A few counts support this clonotype. The V gene is TRBV28, the J gene TRBJ2-5; D is undetermined. From germline, CDR1 is MDHEN and CDR2 SYDVKM. This CDR3 has 15 amino acids. V was shortened by 4 bases and J by 4 bases, with 16 bases between the two germline ends. CDR3 residues: CASSSFQDHRETQYF. The CDR3 coding sequence is TGTGCCAGCAGTTCATTCCAGGACCACAGAGAGACCCAGTACTTC.

This clonotype is medium-sized within its sample. The chain combines TRBV2 with TRBJ1-6; the D gene is possibly TRBD1 (5 bases). The CDR3 is 15 residues long. V lost 6 bases, J lost 5 bases, and 14 bases lay in between. Germline values: CDR1 SNHLY, CDR2 FYNNEI. CDR3 bases: TGTGCCAGCAGGTCCGGGACCCCACATAATTCACCCCTCCACTTT. Amino acids: CASRSGTPHNSPLHF.

The V gene is TRBV2, the J gene TRBJ2-3; D is tentatively TRBD1 or TRBD2 (5 bases each). This CDR3 comprises 14 residues. Germline V CDR1 and CDR2: SNHLY, FYNNEI. The V and J ends lost 9 bases and 1 base respectively, with 14 bases between them. In nucleotides, the CDR3 is TGTGCCAGTAACCGGGACGGAGGCACAGATACGCAGTATTTT. The encoded protein is CASNRDGGTDTQYF.

This clonotype has a single count. The rearrangement links TRBV7-3 to TRBJ2-2; 11 bases agree with TRBD2. V shed 3 bases and J 6 bases; nucleotides not matched to a gene: 6. This CDR3 region has 16 residues. Germline CDR1 is SGHTA and CDR2 is FQGTGA. The CDR3 DNA reads as TGTGCCAGCAGCTTTAGCGGGGGGGATCTGGCCGGGGAGCTGTTTTTT. Protein sequence: CASSFSGGDLAGELFF.

The chain employs TRBV7-9 and TRBJ2-3, with TRBD2 matching 11 bases. Germline V CDR1 and CDR2: SEHNR, FQNEAQ (reference sequence). The CDR3 sequence is 16 residues long. V dropped 3 bases and J dropped 2; count of bases not matched to a gene: 4. The CDR3 reads CASSFLAGGITDTQYF. CDR3 bases: TGTGCCAGCAGCTTCCTAGCGGGAGGTATCACAGATACGCAGTATTTT.

This clonotype is large (0.1 to 1%) within its sample. The chain uses TRBV6-1 and TRBJ2-7; the match to TRBD1 covers 8 bases. The CDR3 is 14 amino acids. Germline V gene lookup returns CDR1 MNHNS and CDR2 SASEGT. J lost 0 bases, V lost 6 bases, and 4 bases had no gene match. Here the CDR3 reads CASRPGTGSYEQYF. The CDR3 coding sequence is TGTGCCAGCAGGCCCGGGACAGGCTCCTACGAGCAGTACTTC.

The chain uses TRBV7-2 and TRBJ2-5; 7 nucleotides match TRBD1. The ends lost 6 bases at V and 5 bases at J; junction bases unmatched: 6. CDR3 length equals 13 residues. The germline gives CDR1 SGHTA, CDR2 FQGNSA. Here the CDR3 reads CASSKQGKETQYF. DNA for the CDR3: TGTGCCAGCAGTAAACAGGGGAAGGAGACCCAGTACTTC.

The chain combines TRBV18 with TRBJ1-5; perhaps TRBD1 as D (5 bases). V gave up 8 bases and J gave up 6 bases, with 17 bases separating them. Germline lookup yields CDR1 KGHSH and CDR2 LQKENI. The CDR3 has 14 amino acids. The CDR3 sequence is CASAQGTAGQPQHF. The CDR3 DNA reads as TGTGCCAGCGCGCAGGGAACAGCAGGTCAGCCCCAGCATTTT.

This clonotype was counted a single time. This chain connects TRBV6-1 to TRBJ1-5; D ambiguous. Germline V gene sequence: CDR1 MNHNS, CDR2 SASEGT. The CDR3 runs to 13 residues. The germline V and J ends were trimmed by 6 bases and 4 bases, with 10 bases remaining between them. Here the CDR3 DNA reads TGTGCCAGCAGCCCCGGCAGTAATCAGCCCCAGCATTTT. This sequence encodes CASSPGSNQPQHF.

The chain's CDR3 is CASSNSVNTEAFF. The CDR3 coding sequence is TGTGCCAGCAGCAACTCCGTGAACACTGAAGCTTTCTTT. The V and J genes are TRBV11-2 and TRBJ1-1; D is unresolved. V was trimmed by 5 bases and J by 0 bases, leaving 7 bases between them. The CDR3 loop spans 13 amino acids. Germline V lookup: CDR1 SGHAT, CDR2 FQNNGV.

J is TRBJ1-1 and V is TRBV11-3, with a possible D match to TRBD1 (6 bases). V lost 2 bases and J lost 6, with 10 bases in between. The CDR3 has 13 residues. Germline CDR1 is SGHNT and CDR2 is YENEEA. CDR3 region: CASSLMGAAEAFF. CDR3 sequence (DNA): TGTGCCAGCAGCTTAATGGGGGCAGCTGAAGCTTTCTTT.

This clonotype was counted between two and nine times. This sequence joins TRBV7-9 and TRBJ2-7, with no clear D. Looked up from germline, CDR1 is SEHNR and CDR2 is FQNEAQ (reference sequence). V shed 6 bases and J shed 5 bases, with 11 bases lying between them. The CDR3 is made up of 12 amino acids. The CDR3 coding sequence is TGTGCCAGCAGTTACCAGCCGAACGAGCAGTACTTC. It is translated as CASSYQPNEQYF.

This clonotype was seen a handful of times. The rearrangement links TRBV6-1 to TRBJ1-2; D is unclear. The germline CDR1 and CDR2 sequences are MNHNS and SASEGT. The V gene lost 7 bases and the J gene lost 4 bases, with 19 bases spanning the gap. The CDR3 extends over 15 amino acids. CDR3 residues: CASTKGGPGGYGYTF. In DNA form, the CDR3 reads TGTGCCAGCACCAAAGGAGGGCCAGGAGGCTATGGCTACACCTTC.

The V gene is TRBV6-2 or TRBV6-3, the J gene TRBJ1-6; 7 nucleotides agree with TRBD1. This CDR3 spans 15 amino acids. J was trimmed by 10 bases and V by 2 bases; bases with no gene match: 8. Germline V gene sequence: CDR1 MNHEY, CDR2 SVGEGT. The CDR3 nucleotides are TGTGCCAGCAGTTACGGGCAGGGGGATAGGTCACCCCTCCACTTT. Amino acids: CASSYGQGDRSPLHF.

The chain joins TRBV20-1 to TRBJ2-5, with D possibly matching TRBD2 (5 bases). This CDR3 has 13 residues. Germline CDR1 is DFQATT and CDR2 is SNEGSKA (reference sequence). V was trimmed by 2 bases and J by 5 bases, leaving 12 bases between them. CDR3 sequence: CSARRGSVETQYF. The CDR3 DNA reads TGCAGTGCTAGACGAGGGAGTGTTGAGACCCAGTACTTC.

Written as DNA, the CDR3 is TGTGCCAGCAGTGAAAGGACTGGGGCCAACGTCCTGACTTTC. The encoded protein is CASSERTGANVLTF. This chain links TRBV2 with TRBJ2-6; no firm D call. Trimming shortened V by 2 bases and J by 2 bases, and 4 bases separated the two germline ends. Germline V CDR1 and CDR2: SNHLY, FYNNEI. This CDR3 comprises 14 residues.

The gene calls are TRBV20-1 and TRBJ1-4; TRBD1 might be the D (5 bases). Germline assignment: CDR1 DFQATT and CDR2 SNEGSKA (reference sequence). Deletions cut 6 bases from V and 11 bases from J, with 19 bases between. The CDR3 is 13 residues long. This CDR3 is CSAIAGGWNKLFF. The DNA for the CDR3 is TGCAGTGCCATCGCGGGGGGTTGGAATAAACTGTTTTTT.

This clonotype was counted between two and nine times. This chain uses TRBV27 with TRBJ1-2; the match to TRBD1 covers 9 bases. The CDR3 runs 13 residues. The V gene end was trimmed by 5 bases and the J gene end by 5 bases; junction bases not matched to a gene: 3. The germline CDR1 and CDR2 sequences are MNHEY and SMNVEV (reference sequence). CDR3 sequence reads: CASSHRGLYGYTF. The DNA of the CDR3 is TGTGCCAGCAGTCACAGGGGGCTTTATGGCTACACCTTC.

This clonotype has just a few counts. Here the CDR3 reads CASSLQGAGANVLTF. The CDR3 nucleotides are TGTGCCAGCAGCTTACAGGGCGCTGGGGCCAACGTCCTGACTTTC. The V call is TRBV5-6, the J call TRBJ2-6, with TRBD1 as a possible D gene (6 bases). Germline V lookup: CDR1 SGHDT, CDR2 YYEEEE. The CDR3 length is 15 residues. The germline V and J ends were trimmed by 2 bases and 2 bases, with 8 bases remaining between them.

This chain uses TRBV6-4 with TRBJ2-1, with 9 bases fitting TRBD2. There are 15 residues in the CDR3. The germline CDR1 and CDR2 sequences are MRHNA and SNTAGT. Trimming removed 0 bases from V and 8 bases from J; junction bases left unmatched: 5. In DNA form, the CDR3 reads TGTGCCAGCAGTGACTCAGGGACTAGCTCAGATGAGCAGTTCTTC. Its protein product is CASSDSGTSSDEQFF.

This sequence joins TRBV24-1 and TRBJ1-2; D possibly corresponds to TRBD1 (5 bases). This CDR3 spans 14 amino acids. Trimming shortened V by 4 bases and J by 4 bases, and 12 bases separated the two germline ends. From germline, CDR1 is KGHDR and CDR2 SFDVKD. The CDR3 here is CATSDPGTIYGYTF. DNA of the CDR3: TGTGCCACCAGTGACCCCGGGACTATCTATGGCTACACCTTC.

In this sample, this clonotype turned up a few times. The CDR3 reads CASRSPGVRGESYGYTF. For the CDR3, the DNA is TGTGCCAGCAGAAGTCCTGGGGTCAGGGGCGAAAGCTATGGCTACACCTTC. This chain joins TRBV2 and TRBJ1-2; possible D gene TRBD1, 6 bases. The V and J ends lost 6 bases and 4 bases respectively, with 24 bases between them. In germline, CDR1 is SNHLY, CDR2 FYNNEI. The CDR3 covers 17 residues.

V usage is TRBV2 and J usage is TRBJ1-4; D is undetermined. In germline, CDR1 is SNHLY, CDR2 FYNNEI. Trimming removed 3 bases at V and 8 bases at J, with 10 bases between. The CDR3 length is 13 residues. The CDR3 sequence is CASSEQLQEKLFF. DNA of the CDR3: TGTGCCAGCAGTGAGCAGCTGCAGGAAAAACTGTTTTTT.

This clonotype was recorded only once. The chain links TRBV2 to TRBJ1-5; 7 bases align to TRBD1. The CDR3 spans 18 residues. The junction had 13 bases not matched to a gene; V was cut back by 2 bases and J by 3 bases. In germline, CDR1 is SNHLY, CDR2 FYNNEI. The CDR3 DNA follows: TGTGCCAGCAGTGAAATGGTAGGAGGGGGCCTGGTCAATCAGCCCCAGCATTTT. It codes for CASSEMVGGGLVNQPQHF. The complete variable domain, with remaining parts taken from reference TRBV2 and TRBJ1-5, reads EPEVTQTPSHQVTQMGQEVILRCVPISNHLYFYWYRQILGQKVEFLVSFYNNEISEKSEIFDDQFSVERPDGSNFTLKIRSTKLEDSAMYFCASSEMVGGGLVNQPQHFGDGTRLSIL.

This clonotype has just a few counts. CDR3 protein: CASSTTGRAAGELFF. Here the CDR3 DNA reads TGTGCCAGCAGCACGACAGGGAGGGCGGCCGGGGAGCTGTTTTTT. The chain has TRBV7-6 and TRBJ2-2; D may match TRBD1 or TRBD2 (7 bases each). CDR1 and CDR2 (germline): SGHVS, FNYEAQ. This CDR3 spans 15 amino acids. V was trimmed by 5 bases and J by 6 bases, leaving 16 bases between them.

The V and J genes are TRBV21-1 and TRBJ2-7. TRBV21-1 is reported as a pseudogene. The CDR3 loop spans 13 amino acids. CDR3 residues: CASSYIGTYEQYF. As DNA, the CDR3 is TGTGCCAGCAGCTATATCGGAACCTACGAGCAGTACTTC.

This sequence joins TRBV20-1 and TRBJ2-7; D gene ambiguous. The CDR3 spans 13 residues. V lost 1 base to trimming and J lost 2 bases, with 9 bases between them. CDR1 and CDR2 from the germline V gene are DFQATT and SNEGSKA (reference sequence). The CDR3 here is CSARGQGPYEQYF. CDR3 DNA sequence: TGCAGTGCTAGAGGCCAAGGCCCCTACGAGCAGTACTTC.